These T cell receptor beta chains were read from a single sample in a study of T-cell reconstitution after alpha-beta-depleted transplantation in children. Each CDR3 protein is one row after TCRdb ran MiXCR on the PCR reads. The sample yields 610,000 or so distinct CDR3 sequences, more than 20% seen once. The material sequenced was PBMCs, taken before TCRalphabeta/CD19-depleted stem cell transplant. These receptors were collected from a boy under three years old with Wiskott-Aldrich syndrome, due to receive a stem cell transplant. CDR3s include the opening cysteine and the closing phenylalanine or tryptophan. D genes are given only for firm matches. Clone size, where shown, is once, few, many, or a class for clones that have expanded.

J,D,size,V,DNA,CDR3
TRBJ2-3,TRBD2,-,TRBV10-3,TGTGCCATCAGTGAGCCCGGTGGCGGGAGGGCAGATACGCAGTATTTT,CAISEPGGGRADTQYF
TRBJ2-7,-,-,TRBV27,TGTGCCAGCAGTTTAGTCCCTTTCTCCTACGAGCAGTACTTC,CASSLVPFSYEQYF
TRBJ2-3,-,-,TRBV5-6,TGTGCCAGCAGTAAGCTTCTTACTAGCACAGATACGCAGTATTTT,CASSKLLTSTDTQYF
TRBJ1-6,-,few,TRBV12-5,TGTGCTAGTGGCGAGCCCACAGGTGGGGTTGGGTCACCCCTCCACTTT,CASGEPTGGVGSPLHF
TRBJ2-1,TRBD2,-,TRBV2,TGTGCCAGCAGTAGAGAAGCGGGAGGAGTCTACAATGAGCAGTTCTTC,CASSREAGGVYNEQFF
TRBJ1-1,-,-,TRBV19,TGTGCCAGTAGTATGGGCCTGGCAGGGAGGAGGACTGAAGCTTTCTTT,CASSMGLAGRRTEAFF
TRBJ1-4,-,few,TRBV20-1,TGCAGTGCTAGTCTCGCAGGAGCTAATGAAAAACTGTTTTTT,CSASLAGANEKLFF
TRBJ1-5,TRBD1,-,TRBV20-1,TGCAGTGCTAGTCCCGGACAGGGGTTTCAGCCCCAGCATTTT,CSASPGQGFQPQHF
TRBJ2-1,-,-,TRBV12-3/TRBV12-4,TGTGCCAGCAGTTTTAAGGCAGTTGCGTACAATGAGCAGTTCTTC,CASSFKAVAYNEQFF
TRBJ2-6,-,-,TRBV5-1,TGCGCCAGCAGCTTGATTGCCGCAGGGAGCACTTTAAGAGCTGGGGCCAACGTCCTGACTTTC,CASSLIAAGSTLRAGANVLTF
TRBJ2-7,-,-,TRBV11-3,TGTGCCAGCAGCTTAGACATGGACGTTTACGAGCAGTACTTC,CASSLDMDVYEQYF
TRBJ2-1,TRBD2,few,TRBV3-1,TGTGCCAGCAGCCAAGTAGGAAGCGGGAGGGCCACTGAGCAGTTCTTC,CASSQVGSGRATEQFF
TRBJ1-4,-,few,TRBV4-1,TGCGCCAGCAGCCACGGAGGACCCGATCAAAAACTGTTTTTT,CASSHGGPDQKLFF
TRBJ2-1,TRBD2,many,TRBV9,TGTGCCAGCAGCCGACGTAGTTCAACGAGGGAGGGCTTCTACAATGAGCAGTTCTTC,CASSRRSSTREGFYNEQFF